The clone carrying this T cell receptor beta chain was seen repeatedly, ten times or more. The antigen is unknown. This entry is derived from a study of Graves' ophthalmopathy and Graves' hyperthyroidism. RNA transcripts were the source from which TCR beta CDR3 regions were amplified. HTBI primers were used in a first-round RT-PCR, which preceded a second-round multiplex PCR. MiXCR was run by TCRdb on the multiplex PCR reads, yielding one entry per CDR3 protein. The sample yields over 650,000 distinct CDR3 sequences, about 40% seen once. Findings of the study overall: Blood also held most thyroid clonotypes expanded above 0.001 frequency.

This CDR3 contains 13 residues. Trimming cost V 3 bases and J 4 bases, with 9 bases left between them. Germline loops: CDR1 SGHDN, CDR2 FVKESK. The clonotype was recovered from an adult man with Graves' ophthalmopathy. The rearrangement links TRBV14 to TRBJ1-1, with D unclear. Input material: peripheral blood. CDR3 nucleotides: TGTGCCAGCAGCCATGGGAGGGCCACTGAAGCTTTCTTT. Residues: CASSHGRATEAFF.